This TCR beta chain was identified during a study of tumor-infiltrating lymphocytes in primary liver carcinoma. The investigators made TCR beta cDNA from approximately 0.5 ug total RNA, using a constant-region primer. Slightly modified ARM-PCR served as the procedure for the TCR beta libraries. These libraries came from three rounds of nested multiplex PCR. It was with TRBV1-TRBV30 forward primers and a C-beta reverse primer that the first two PCR rounds were run, at approximately 10 cycles each. TCRdb called the multiplex PCR reads again in MiXCR, with one record for every CDR3 protein. The sample yields some 87,000 distinct CDR3 sequences, 68% seen once. The CDR3 sequence is 14 residues long. Germline assignment: CDR1 SNHLY and CDR2 FYNNEI. Trimming removed 6 bases from V and 5 bases from J; junction bases left unmatched: 5. Co-extraction of RNA and DNA was performed on roughly 20-34 mg of unsorted bulk tissue.

This receptor was taken from a man aged 40-55 years with primary liver carcinoma and hepatitis B virus infection. The chain employs TRBV2 and TRBJ1-5, with TRBD1 identical over 9 bases. Input material: tumor-adjacent normal liver tissue. CDR3 residues: CASRVTGGDQPQHF. In DNA form, the CDR3 reads TGTGCCAGCAGAGTTACAGGGGGCGATCAGCCCCAGCATTTT.